This record covers a single T cell receptor beta chain. The record originates from a study of blood T cell repertoires in COVID-19. The CDR3 has 14 amino acids. The junction had 7 bases not matched to a gene; V was cut back by 6 bases and J by 2 bases. Germline assignment: CDR1 SGHDT and CDR2 YYEEEE. Measured with immunoSEQ multiplex PCR; TCRdb has only the in-frame clones, and not every one. The data show under 350,000 clones, 85% to 90% seen once. Material for sequencing was peripheral blood. The rearrangement links TRBV5-6 to TRBJ2-5; 7 bases agree with TRBD1. The clonotype comes from a man aged 18-30 years with active or convalescent COVID-19. CDR3 nucleotide sequence: TGTGCCAGCACCTTCAAACAGGGGCAAGAGACCCAGTACTTC. Its translation is CASTFKQGQETQYF.